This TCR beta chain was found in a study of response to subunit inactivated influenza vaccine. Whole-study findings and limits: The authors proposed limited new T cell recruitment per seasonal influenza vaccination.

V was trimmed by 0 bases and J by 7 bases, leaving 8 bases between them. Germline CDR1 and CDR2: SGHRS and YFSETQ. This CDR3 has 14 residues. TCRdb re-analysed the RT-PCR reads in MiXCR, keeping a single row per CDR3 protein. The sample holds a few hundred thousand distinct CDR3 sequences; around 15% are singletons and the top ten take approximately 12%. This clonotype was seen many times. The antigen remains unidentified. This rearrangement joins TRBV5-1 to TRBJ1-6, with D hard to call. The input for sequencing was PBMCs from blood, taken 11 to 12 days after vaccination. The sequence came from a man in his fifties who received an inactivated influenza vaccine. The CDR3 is CASSLANANSPLHF. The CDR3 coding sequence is TGCGCCAGCAGCTTGGCGAACGCGAATTCACCCCTCCACTTT.